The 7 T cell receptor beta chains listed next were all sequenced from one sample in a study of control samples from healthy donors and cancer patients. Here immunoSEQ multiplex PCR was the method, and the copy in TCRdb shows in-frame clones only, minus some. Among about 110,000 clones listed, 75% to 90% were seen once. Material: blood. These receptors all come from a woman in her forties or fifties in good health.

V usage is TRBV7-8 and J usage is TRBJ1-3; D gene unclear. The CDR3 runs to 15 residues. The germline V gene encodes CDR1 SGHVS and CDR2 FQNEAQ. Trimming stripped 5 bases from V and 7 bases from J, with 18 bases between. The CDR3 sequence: CASSRELATGNTIYF. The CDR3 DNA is TGTGCCAGCAGCCGAGAACTGGCGACGGGGAACACCATATATTTT. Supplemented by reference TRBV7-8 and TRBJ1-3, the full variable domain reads GAGVSQSPRYKVAKRGQDVALRCDPISGHVSLFWYQQALGQGPEFLTYFQNEAQLDKSGLPSDRFFAERPEGSVSTLKIQRTQQEDSAVYLCASSRELATGNTIYFGEGSWLTVV.

The CDR3 bases are TGTGCCAGCAGCCCCCCGGGACTGGGAAACATTCAGTACTTC. Protein product: CASSPPGLGNIQYF. The chain recombines TRBV7-8 with TRBJ2-4, with a possible D match to TRBD2 (6 bases). Trimming cost V 5 bases and J 6 bases, with 14 bases left between them. This CDR3 spans 14 amino acids. The germline V gene has CDR1 SGHVS and CDR2 FQNEAQ.

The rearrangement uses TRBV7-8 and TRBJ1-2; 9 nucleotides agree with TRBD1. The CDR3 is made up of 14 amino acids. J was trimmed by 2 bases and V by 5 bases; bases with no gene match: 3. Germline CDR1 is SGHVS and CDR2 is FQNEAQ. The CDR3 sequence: CASSGDRVNYGYTF. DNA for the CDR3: TGTGCCAGCAGCGGGGACAGGGTGAACTATGGCTACACCTTC.

The chain's CDR3 is CASSEGAAYNEQFF. As DNA, the CDR3 is TGCGCCAGCAGCGAGGGGGCGGCCTACAATGAGCAGTTCTTC. The gene calls are TRBV5-1 and TRBJ2-1; 7 positions match TRBD1. Germline V CDR1 and CDR2: SGHRS, YFSETQ. The length of the CDR3 is 14 residues. Trimming cost V 4 bases and J 2 bases; bases outside gene matches: 3.

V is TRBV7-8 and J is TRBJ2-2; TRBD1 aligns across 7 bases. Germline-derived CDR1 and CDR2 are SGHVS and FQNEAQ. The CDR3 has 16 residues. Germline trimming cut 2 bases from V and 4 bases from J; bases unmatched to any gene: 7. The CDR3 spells CASSLTTGRVTGELFF. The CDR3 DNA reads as TGTGCCAGCAGCTTAACGACAGGGAGAGTCACCGGGGAGCTGTTTTTT.

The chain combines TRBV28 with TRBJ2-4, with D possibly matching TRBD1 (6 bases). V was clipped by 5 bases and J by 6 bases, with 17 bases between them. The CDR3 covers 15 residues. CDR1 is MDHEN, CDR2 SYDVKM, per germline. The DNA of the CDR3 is TGTGCCAGCAGTCTAATTGGCGCAGGGGTAAACATTCAGTACTTC. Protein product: CASSLIGAGVNIQYF. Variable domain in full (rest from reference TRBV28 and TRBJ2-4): DVKVTQSSRYLVKRTGEKVFLECVQDMDHENMFWYRQDPGLGLRLIYFSYDVKMKEKGDIPEGYSVSREKKERFSLILESASTNQTSMYLCASSLIGAGVNIQYFGAGTRLSVL.

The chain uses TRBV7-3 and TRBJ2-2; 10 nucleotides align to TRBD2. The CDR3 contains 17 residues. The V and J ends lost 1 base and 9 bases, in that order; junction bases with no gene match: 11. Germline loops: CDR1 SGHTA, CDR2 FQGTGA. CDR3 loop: CASSLNPSGRADWELFF. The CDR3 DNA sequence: TGTGCCAGCAGCTTAAACCCTAGCGGGAGAGCTGACTGGGAGCTGTTTTTT.